This T cell receptor (beta chain) was sequenced in a study of vaccination effects on CD4 cells after COVID-19. This clone came up a few times. Its specificity is unknown. Subsequent to a culture period of more than 8 days, CD4+ T cells were isolated. V was pared by 3 bases and J by 8 bases, with 5 bases of the junction left unmatched. Germline-derived CDR1 and CDR2 are SGHTA and FQGNSA. CDR3 length: 14 residues. The data were produced by immunoSEQ multiplex PCR, yet TCRdb's version contains in-frame clones alone and is incomplete. Of 70,000 to 75,000 clones in the sample, about 74% are singletons; the top ten hold roughly 1.9%.

This material consisted of CD4+ T cells from PBMCs cultured without peptide, taken before COVID-19 vaccination. The TCR comes from a human donor who received a COVID-19 vaccine. The chain is built from TRBV7-2 and TRBJ1-1; 11 nucleotides agree with TRBD1. In DNA, the CDR3 is TGTGCCAGCAGCTTCAAGGGGACAGGGGGAGAAGCTTTCTTT. Its translation: CASSFKGTGGEAFF.